This T cell receptor (beta chain) was documented in a study of chemoradiotherapy in HPV16-positive cancers. V trimming: 4 bases; J trimming: 3 bases; junction bases outside the gene matches: 6. The CDR3 has 14 amino acids. Germline-derived CDR1 and CDR2 are SGHRS and YFSETQ. Clones were sequenced by immunoSEQ multiplex PCR, and TCRdb holds only the in-frame ones, with some missing. The top ten clones hold 6.1% of a sample with some 5,000 clones, about 85% of them seen once. This TCR was recovered from a human donor with HPV-associated anogenital cancer. The rearrangement joins TRBV5-1 to TRBJ2-5, with 7 bases aligning to TRBD1. Source: tumor tissue, taken from a patient who underwent chemoradiotherapy. The CDR3 loop is CASSIGTAEETQYF. In nucleotides, the CDR3 is TGCGCCAGCAGCATAGGGACAGCAGAAGAGACCCAGTACTTC.